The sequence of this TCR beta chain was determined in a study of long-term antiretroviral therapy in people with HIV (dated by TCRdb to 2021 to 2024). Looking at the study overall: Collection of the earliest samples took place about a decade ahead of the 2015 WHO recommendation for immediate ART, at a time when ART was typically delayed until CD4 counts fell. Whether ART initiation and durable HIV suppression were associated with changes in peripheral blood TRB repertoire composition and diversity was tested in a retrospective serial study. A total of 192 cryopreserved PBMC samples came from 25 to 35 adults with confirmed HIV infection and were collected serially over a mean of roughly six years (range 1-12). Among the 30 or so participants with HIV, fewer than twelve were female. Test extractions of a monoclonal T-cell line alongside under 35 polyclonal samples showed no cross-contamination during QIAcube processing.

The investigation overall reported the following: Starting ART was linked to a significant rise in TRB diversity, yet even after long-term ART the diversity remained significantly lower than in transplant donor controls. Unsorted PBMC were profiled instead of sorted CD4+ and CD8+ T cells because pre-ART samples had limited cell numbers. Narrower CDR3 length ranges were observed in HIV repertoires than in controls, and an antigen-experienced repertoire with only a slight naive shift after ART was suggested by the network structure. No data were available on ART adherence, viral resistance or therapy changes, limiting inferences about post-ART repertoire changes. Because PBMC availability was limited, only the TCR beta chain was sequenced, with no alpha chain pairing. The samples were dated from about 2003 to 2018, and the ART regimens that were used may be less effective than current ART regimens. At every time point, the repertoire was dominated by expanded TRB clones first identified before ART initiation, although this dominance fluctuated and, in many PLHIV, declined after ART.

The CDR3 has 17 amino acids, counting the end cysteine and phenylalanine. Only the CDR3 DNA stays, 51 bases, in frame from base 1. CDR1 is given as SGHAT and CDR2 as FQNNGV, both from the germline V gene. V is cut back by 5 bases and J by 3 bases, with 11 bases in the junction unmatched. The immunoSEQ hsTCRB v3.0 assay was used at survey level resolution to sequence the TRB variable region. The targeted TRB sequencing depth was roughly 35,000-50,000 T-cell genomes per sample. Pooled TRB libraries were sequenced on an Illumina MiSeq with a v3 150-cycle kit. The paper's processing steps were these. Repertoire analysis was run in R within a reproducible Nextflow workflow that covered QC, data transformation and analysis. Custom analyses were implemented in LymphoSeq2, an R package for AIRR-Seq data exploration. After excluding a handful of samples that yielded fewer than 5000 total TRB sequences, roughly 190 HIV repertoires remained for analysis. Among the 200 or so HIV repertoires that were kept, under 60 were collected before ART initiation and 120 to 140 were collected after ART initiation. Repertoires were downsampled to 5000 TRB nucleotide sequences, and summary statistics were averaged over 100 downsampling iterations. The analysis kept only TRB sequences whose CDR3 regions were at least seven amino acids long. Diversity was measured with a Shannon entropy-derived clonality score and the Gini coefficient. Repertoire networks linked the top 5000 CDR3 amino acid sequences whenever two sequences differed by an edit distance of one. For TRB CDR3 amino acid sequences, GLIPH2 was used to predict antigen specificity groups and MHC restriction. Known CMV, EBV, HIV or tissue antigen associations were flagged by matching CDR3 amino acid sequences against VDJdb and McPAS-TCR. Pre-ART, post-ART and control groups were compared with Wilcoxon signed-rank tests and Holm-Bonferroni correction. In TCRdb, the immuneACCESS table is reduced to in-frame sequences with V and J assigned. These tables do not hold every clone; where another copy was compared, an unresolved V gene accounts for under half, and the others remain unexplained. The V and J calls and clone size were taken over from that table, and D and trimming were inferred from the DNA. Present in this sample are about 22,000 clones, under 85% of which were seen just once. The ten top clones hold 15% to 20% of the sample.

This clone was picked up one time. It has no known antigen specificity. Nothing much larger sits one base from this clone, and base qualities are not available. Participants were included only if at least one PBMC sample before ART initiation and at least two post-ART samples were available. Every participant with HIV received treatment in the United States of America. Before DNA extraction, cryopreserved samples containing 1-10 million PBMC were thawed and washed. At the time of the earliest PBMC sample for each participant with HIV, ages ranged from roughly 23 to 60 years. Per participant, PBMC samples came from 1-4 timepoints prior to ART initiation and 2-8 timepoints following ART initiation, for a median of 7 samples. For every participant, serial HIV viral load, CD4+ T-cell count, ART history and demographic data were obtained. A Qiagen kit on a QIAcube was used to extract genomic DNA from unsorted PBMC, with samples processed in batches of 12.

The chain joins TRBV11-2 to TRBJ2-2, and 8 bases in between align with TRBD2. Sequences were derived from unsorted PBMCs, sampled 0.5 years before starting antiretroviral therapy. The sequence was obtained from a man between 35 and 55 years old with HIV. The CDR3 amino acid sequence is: CASSPREGWGDTGELFF. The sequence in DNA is TGTGCCAGCAGCCCCCGGGAGGGTTGGGGGGACACCGGGGAGCTGTTTTTT.